Below, 30 T cell receptor beta chains from the same sample are listed, as sequenced in a study of beta chain features in type 1 diabetes. The study reverse transcribed the entire isolated RNA, so it sequenced expressed TCRB transcripts. Some clones are missing from TCRdb's copy, which holds only in-frame ones; the method was immunoSEQ multiplex PCR. The top ten hold 6.7% of the sample, which has a few hundred thousand clones, around 13% seen once. What was sequenced was central memory CD4+ T cells from blood. These receptors originate from a man aged 25-45 years in good health.

As to this clone: Other DNA sequences in this sample translate to the same CDR3. As DNA, the CDR3 is TGTGCCAGCAGTTTTAGCGGGCGCACAGATACGCAGTATTTT. Protein product: CASSFSGRTDTQYF. The chain is built from TRBV27 and TRBJ2-3; 7 positions agree with TRBD2. The CDR3 length is 14 residues. Germline trimming cut 3 bases from V and 1 base from J; bases unmatched to any gene: 1. Germline V gene sequence: CDR1 MNHEY, CDR2 SMNVEV (reference sequence).

This chain joins TRBV6-5 and TRBJ2-7; D uncertain. The germline V gene encodes CDR1 MNHEY and CDR2 SVGAGI. The CDR3 covers 13 residues. Trimming left V 7 bases short and J 1 base short, with 11 bases between. The CDR3, as DNA: TGTGCCAGCACAGACCGGTCGTCCTACGAGCAGTACTTC. This sequence encodes CASTDRSSYEQYF.

The chain couples TRBV6-5 to TRBJ2-1; tentative D call: TRBD2 (6 bases). Germline-derived CDR1 and CDR2 are MNHEY and SVGAGI. The germline V and J ends were trimmed by 6 bases and 0 bases, with 12 bases remaining between them. This CDR3 is 15 amino acids long. CDR3 residues: CASRRTDYSYNEQFF. DNA of the CDR3: TGTGCCAGCAGACGGACGGACTACTCCTACAATGAGCAGTTCTTC.

The chain has TRBV19 and TRBJ1-1; TRBD1 matches at 7 bases. The V gene end was trimmed by 8 bases and the J gene end by 6 bases; junction bases not matched to a gene: 3. Germline lookup yields CDR1 LNHDA and CDR2 SQIVND (reference sequence). The CDR3 extends over 11 amino acids. CDR3 bases: TGTGCCAGTCACAGGGGATCTGAAGCTTTCTTT. Residues: CASHRGSEAFF.

This clone was counted between two and nine times. The chain has TRBV13 and TRBJ2-1; TRBD2 is a possible D gene (5 bases). The CDR3 length is 14 residues. In germline, CDR1 is PRHDT, CDR2 FYEKMQ (reference sequence). V lost 2 bases and J 8 bases, leaving 13 bases between the germline ends. CDR3 amino acids: CASSLIRLRHEQFF. In nucleotides, the CDR3 is TGTGCCAGCAGCTTAATTCGACTAAGGCATGAGCAGTTCTTC. The full variable domain, rest sourced from reference TRBV13 and TRBJ2-1, is AAGVIQSPRHLIKEKRETATLKCYPIPRHDTVYWYQQGPGQDPQFLISFYEKMQSDKGSIPDRFSAQQFSDYHSELNMSSLELGDSALYFCASSLIRLRHEQFFGPGTRLTVL.

There are a few counts of this clone. One end of the junction varies from germline; a read error may be responsible. Here the CDR3 DNA reads TGTGCCAGCAGTTTGGACAGGGGGTATGGTCAGCCCCAGCATTTT. Translation gives CASSLDRGYGQPQHF. The chain couples TRBV5-6 to TRBJ1-5; 10 positions match TRBD1. CDR1 and CDR2 (germline): SGHDT, YYEEEE. The CDR3 runs to 15 residues.

This clone has only a few counts. The CDR3 sequence is CASTSPVVAGALNTGELFF. The CDR3 coding sequence is TGTGCCAGCACCTCACCGGTAGTAGCGGGAGCGCTGAACACCGGGGAGCTGTTTTTT. The chain joins TRBV13 to TRBJ2-2; 9 bases are shared with TRBD2. This CDR3 is built from 19 residues. Germline assignment: CDR1 PRHDT and CDR2 FYEKMQ (reference sequence). V shed 7 bases, J shed 1 base, and the junction held 16 bases outside the gene matches.

This clone was seen a handful of times. J is TRBJ1-6 and V is TRBV5-1, with D maybe TRBD1 (5 bases). The CDR3 is 13 amino acids. Germline V lookup: CDR1 SGHRS, CDR2 YFSETQ. V lost 6 bases to trimming and J lost 9 bases, with 13 bases between them. The CDR3 region has the DNA TGCGCCAGCAAAGGGGAGATCGGTTCACCCCTCCACTTT. Translating it yields CASKGEIGSPLHF. The full variable domain, with the rest looked up from reference TRBV5-1 and TRBJ1-6, is KAGVTQTPRYLIKTRGQQVTLSCSPISGHRSVSWYQQTPGQGLQFLFEYFSETQRNKGNFPGRFSGRQFSNSRSEMNVSTLELGDSALYLCASKGEIGSPLHFGNGTRLTVT.

A few counts support this clone. V and J are TRBV18 and TRBJ2-1; 9 bases fit TRBD2. Germline V gene sequence: CDR1 KGHSH, CDR2 LQKENI. J was trimmed by 0 bases and V by 3 bases; bases with no gene match: 3. The CDR3 totals 16 residues. Here the CDR3 DNA reads TGTGCCAGCTCACCTTTGACTAGCGGCTCCTACAATGAGCAGTTCTTC. It codes for CASSPLTSGSYNEQFF.

This clone was observed a few times. The chain recombines TRBV5-4 with TRBJ1-2; TRBD1 agrees at 9 bases. The length of the CDR3 is 15 residues. Germline-derived CDR1 and CDR2 are SGHNT and YYREEE (reference sequence). Trimming took 4 bases from V and 0 from J; bases not matched to a gene: 4. The CDR3 sequence is CASSLWTGANYGYTF. DNA for the CDR3: TGTGCCAGCAGCCTGTGGACAGGGGCTAACTATGGCTACACCTTC.

This chain links TRBV19 with TRBJ1-3; no clear D gene. The germline V and J ends were trimmed by 3 bases and 4 bases, with 10 bases remaining between them. The germline V gene has CDR1 LNHDA and CDR2 SQIVND (reference sequence). This CDR3 is 14 amino acids long. The CDR3 bases are TGTGCCAGTAGTATGAACGGCGGGGGAAACACCATATATTTT. This translates into CASSMNGGGNTIYF. The variable domain in full, completed from reference TRBV19 and TRBJ1-3, reads DGGITQSPKYLFRKEGQNVTLSCEQNLNHDAMYWYRQDPGQGLRLIYYSQIVNDFQKGDIAEGYSVSREKKESFPLTVTSAQKNPTAFYLCASSMNGGGNTIYFGEGSWLTVV.

This chain joins TRBV4-2 and TRBJ2-2, with D maybe TRBD2 (5 bases). In germline, CDR1 is LGHNA, CDR2 YNFKEQ. This CDR3 comprises 16 residues. V was pared by 4 bases and J by 5 bases, with 17 bases between. CDR3 region: CASSPRELRLTGELFF. CDR3 sequence (DNA): TGTGCCAGCAGCCCGAGGGAGTTGAGATTAACCGGGGAGCTGTTTTTT.

The chain carries TRBV19 and TRBJ1-6; possible D gene TRBD1, 5 bases. The germline V gene has CDR1 LNHDA and CDR2 SQIVND (reference sequence). This CDR3 is built from 16 residues. V was clipped by 5 bases and J by 6 bases, with 17 bases between them. CDR3 DNA: TGTGCCAGTAGTCCGCTGACCGGGACGGGTAATTCACCCCTCCACTTT. It encodes CASSPLTGTGNSPLHF.

There are a few counts of this clone. The chain links TRBV5-1 to TRBJ2-7; D is perhaps TRBD2 (6 bases). CDR1 and CDR2 from the germline V gene are SGHRS and YFSETQ. Trimming took 8 bases from V and 3 from J, leaving 12 bases between them. This CDR3 region has 12 residues. The CDR3: CASRLDNYEQYF. DNA of the CDR3: TGCGCCAGTAGACTAGACAACTACGAGCAGTACTTC.

This clone has more than one count but fewer than ten. The V and J genes are TRBV7-3 and TRBJ2-2; possibly TRBD1 for D (5 bases). The V end was cut by 4 bases, the J end by 0 bases, with 21 bases between. This CDR3 comprises 19 residues. Per the germline V gene, CDR1 is SGHTA and CDR2 is FQGTGA. The CDR3 DNA reads as TGTGCCAGCAGCTCTACTGGACATCAGAACGGTGCGAACACCGGGGAGCTGTTTTTT. This gives the protein CASSSTGHQNGANTGELFF.

Only a few counts were recorded for this clone. The V call is TRBV6-5, the J call TRBJ1-3; weak D call: TRBD1 (6 bases). This CDR3 contains 16 residues. Germline V lookup: CDR1 MNHEY, CDR2 SVGAGI. V was clipped by 3 bases and J by 2 bases, with 14 bases between them. This chain's CDR3 is CASSYSGAKPGNTIYF. The CDR3 DNA is TGTGCCAGCAGTTATTCAGGGGCGAAGCCTGGAAACACCATATATTTT.

This clone appeared a few times. This chain links TRBV25-1 with TRBJ2-2; 8 bases agree with TRBD2. Germline V gene data show CDR1 as MGHDK and CDR2 as SYGVNS. This CDR3 comprises 13 residues. V shed 6 bases and J 7 bases; nucleotides not matched to a gene: 4. CDR3 nucleotide sequence: TGTGCCAGCAGGGGACTAGTGAGCGGGGAGCTGTTTTTT. It translates to CASRGLVSGELFF.

The chain employs TRBV19 and TRBJ1-5, with D possibly TRBD1 on 5 matching bases. Germline values: CDR1 LNHDA, CDR2 SQIVND (reference sequence). The CDR3 contains 15 residues. Between the trimmed V and J ends, which lost 4 bases and 3 bases, there was a span of 13 bases. The CDR3 region has the DNA TGTGCCAGTAGTAGTTACAGGACGATCAATCAGCCCCAGCATTTT. Its protein product is CASSSYRTINQPQHF.

The gene calls are TRBV28 and TRBJ1-6; 9 bases match TRBD1. Germline V gene lookup returns CDR1 MDHEN and CDR2 SYDVKM. CDR3 length: 16 residues. V trimming: 5 bases; J trimming: 5 bases; junction bases outside the gene matches: 7. The CDR3 loop reads CASSSTGGQDNSPLHF. Here the CDR3 DNA reads TGTGCCAGCAGTAGTACAGGGGGCCAAGATAATTCACCCCTCCACTTT.

J is TRBJ1-2 and V is TRBV7-9; 12 nucleotides line up with TRBD1. The CDR3 contains 19 residues. Germline V gene lookup returns CDR1 SEHNR and CDR2 FQNEAQ (reference sequence). The V segment lost 4 bases and the J segment 6 bases; nucleotides outside the gene matches: 18. CDR3 region: CASSSKLPGQGAYGNGYTF. CDR3 in DNA: TGTGCCAGCAGCTCTAAGCTGCCGGGACAGGGGGCCTATGGGAATGGCTACACCTTC.

The rearrangement uses TRBV30 and TRBJ2-3, with 7 bases that match TRBD1. Unmatched junction bases numbered 5, after V lost 1 base and J lost 1 base. Germline CDR1 GTSNPN, CDR2 SVGIG (reference sequence). CDR3 length: 15 residues. CDR3 sequence (DNA): TGTGCCTGGAGTGCCCACAGGGGAGGCACAGATACGCAGTATTTT. Its protein is CAWSAHRGGTDTQYF.

There are a few counts of this clone. J is TRBJ1-3 and V is TRBV7-8; no clear D. Germline V gene sequence: CDR1 SGHVS, CDR2 FQNEAQ. CDR3 size: 14 residues. Trimming pared 1 base from V and 7 bases from J, leaving 11 bases between. This chain's CDR3 is CASSLGVAGNTIYF. Written as DNA, the CDR3 is TGTGCCAGCAGCTTAGGGGTGGCGGGGAACACCATATATTTT.

The V gene is TRBV7-2, the J gene TRBJ2-6; 8 nucleotides line up with TRBD2. Unmatched junction bases numbered 3, after V lost 4 bases and J lost 4 bases. This CDR3 has 15 amino acids. Germline values: CDR1 SGHTA, CDR2 FQGNSA. CDR3 residues: CASSSRGGGANVLTF. In DNA form, the CDR3 reads TGTGCCAGCAGCTCCCGGGGGGGCGGGGCCAACGTCCTGACTTTC.

This clone was observed a few times. The chain carries TRBV7-3 and TRBJ2-1; no clear D. Trimming stripped 5 bases from V and 7 bases from J, with 12 bases between. This CDR3 spans 13 amino acids. The V gene's germline CDR1 is SGHTA and CDR2 FQGTGA. The CDR3 loop reads CASSPNLGNEQFF. CDR3 nucleotide sequence: TGTGCCAGCAGCCCCAACCTGGGGAATGAGCAGTTCTTC.

The chain has TRBV20-1 and TRBJ2-5; tentatively, D is TRBD2 (6 bases). The ends were cut back, 6 bases at V and 4 bases at J, with 9 bases in the middle. Germline values: CDR1 DFQATT, CDR2 SNEGSKA (reference sequence). The CDR3 has 11 amino acids. CDR3 bases: TGCAGTGCGGTGCGGGGAGAGACCCAGTACTTC. Residues: CSAVRGETQYF.

This chain joins TRBV27 and TRBJ2-7; D may be TRBD2 (6 bases). Germline V gene lookup returns CDR1 MNHEY and CDR2 SMNVEV (reference sequence). The CDR3 runs 15 residues. Trimming took off 5 bases at V and 4 bases at J, with 18 bases between the two ends. The CDR3 DNA reads TGTGCCAGCAGTCGCACCGGGACGGGAGCATACGAGCAGTACGTC. Amino acids: CASSRTGTGAYEQYV.

This rearrangement joins TRBV7-8 to TRBJ2-3; possible D gene TRBD2, 5 bases. The CDR3 extends over 15 amino acids. V lost 0 bases and J lost 2, with 9 bases in between. CDR1 and CDR2 (germline): SGHVS, FQNEAQ. The CDR3 DNA reads TGTGCCAGCAGCTTAGCGGGAGCGGTCACAGATACGCAGTATTTT. Translating it yields CASSLAGAVTDTQYF.

Comment on this clone: The sample has other DNA sequences that encode this CDR3 too. V and J are TRBV7-2 and TRBJ2-3; TRBD1 agrees at 7 bases. Germline V gene data show CDR1 as SGHTA and CDR2 as FQGNSA. The CDR3 contains 12 residues. The trim removed 3 bases at V and 6 bases at J, leaving 0 bases unmatched. CDR3 residues: CASSFRGDTQYF. The DNA for the CDR3 is TGTGCCAGCAGCTTCAGGGGGGATACGCAGTATTTT.

In nucleotides, the CDR3 is TGTGCCAGCAGCACCTCCGGACAGGACGCGAACACTGAAGCTTTCTTT. The encoded protein is CASSTSGQDANTEAFF. The genes are TRBV21-1 and TRBJ1-1; TRBD1 was called by the table and not checked on the DNA. TRBV21-1 is classified as a pseudogene. This CDR3 is built from 16 residues.

This chain connects TRBV4-1 to TRBJ1-5; D uncertain. Germline-derived CDR1 and CDR2 are MGHRA and YSYEKL. The CDR3 loop spans 14 amino acids. The V gene lost 3 bases and the J gene lost 4 bases, with 10 bases spanning the gap. CDR3 bases: TGCGCCAGCAGCCAGGACGGCCGAAATCAGCCCCAGCATTTT. This encodes CASSQDGRNQPQHF.